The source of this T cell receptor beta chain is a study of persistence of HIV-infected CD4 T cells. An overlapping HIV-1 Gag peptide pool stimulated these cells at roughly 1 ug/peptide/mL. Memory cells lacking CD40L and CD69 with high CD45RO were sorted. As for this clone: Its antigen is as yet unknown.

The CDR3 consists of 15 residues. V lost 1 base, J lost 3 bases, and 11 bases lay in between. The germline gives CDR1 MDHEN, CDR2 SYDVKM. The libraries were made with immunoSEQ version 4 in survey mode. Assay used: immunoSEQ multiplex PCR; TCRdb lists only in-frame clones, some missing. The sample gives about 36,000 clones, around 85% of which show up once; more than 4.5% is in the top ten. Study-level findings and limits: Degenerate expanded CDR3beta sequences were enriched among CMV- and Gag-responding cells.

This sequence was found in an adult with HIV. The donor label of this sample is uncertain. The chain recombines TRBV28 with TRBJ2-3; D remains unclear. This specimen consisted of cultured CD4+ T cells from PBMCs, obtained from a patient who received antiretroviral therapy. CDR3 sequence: CASSLSLGRTDTQYF. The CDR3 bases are TGTGCCAGCAGTTTATCCCTCGGACGGACAGATACGCAGTATTTT. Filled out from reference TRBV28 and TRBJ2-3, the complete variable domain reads DVKVTQSSRYLVKRTGEKVFLECVQDMDHENMFWYRQDPGLGLRLIYFSYDVKMKEKGDIPEGYSVSREKKERFSLILESASTNQTSMYLCASSLSLGRTDTQYFGPGTRLTVL.